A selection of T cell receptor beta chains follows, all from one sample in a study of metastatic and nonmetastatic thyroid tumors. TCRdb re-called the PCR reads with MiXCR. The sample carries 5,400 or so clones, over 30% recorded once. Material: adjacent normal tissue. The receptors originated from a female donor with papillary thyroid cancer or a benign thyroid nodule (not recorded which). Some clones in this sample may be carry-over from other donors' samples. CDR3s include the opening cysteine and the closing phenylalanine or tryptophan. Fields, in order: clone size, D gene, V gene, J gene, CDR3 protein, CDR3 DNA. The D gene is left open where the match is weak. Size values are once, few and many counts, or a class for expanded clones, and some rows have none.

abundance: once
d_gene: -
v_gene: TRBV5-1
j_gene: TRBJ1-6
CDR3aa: CASTLSSSYNSPLHF
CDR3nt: TGCGCCAGCACCTTGTCCAGCTCCTATAATTCACCCCTCCACTTT

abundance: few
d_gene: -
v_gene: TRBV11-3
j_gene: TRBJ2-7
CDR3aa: CASSLESGGGDYEQYF
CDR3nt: TGTGCCAGCAGCTTAGAGTCGGGGGGCGGGGATTACGAGCAGTACTTC

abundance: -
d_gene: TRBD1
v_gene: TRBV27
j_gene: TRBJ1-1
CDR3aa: CASSWGTGYTEAFF
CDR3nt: TGTGCCAGCAGTTGGGGGACAGGGTACACTGAAGCTTTCTTT

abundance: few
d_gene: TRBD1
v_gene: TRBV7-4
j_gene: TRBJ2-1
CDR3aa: CASSSGLDRGPRDEQFF
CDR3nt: TGTGCCAGCAGCTCTGGCTTGGACAGGGGCCCGCGGGATGAGCAGTTCTTC

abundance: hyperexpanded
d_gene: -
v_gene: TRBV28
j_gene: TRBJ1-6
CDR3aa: CASKQHSSYNSPLHF
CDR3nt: TGTGCCAGCAAACAACACAGCTCCTATAATTCACCCCTCCACTTT

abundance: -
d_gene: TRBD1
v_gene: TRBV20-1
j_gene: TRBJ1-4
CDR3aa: CSASSPGQYNEKLFF
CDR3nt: TGCAGTGCCTCGTCCCCGGGACAGTATAATGAAAAACTGTTTTTT

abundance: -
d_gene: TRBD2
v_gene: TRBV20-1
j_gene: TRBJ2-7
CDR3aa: CSAPGTSGRLKQYF
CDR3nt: TGCAGTGCTCCCGGGACTAGCGGGAGGCTAAAGCAGTACTTC

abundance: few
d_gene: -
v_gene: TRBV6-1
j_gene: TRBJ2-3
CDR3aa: CASTAKYSGTDTQYF
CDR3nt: TGTGCCAGCACCGCGAAGTACTCAGGGACAGATACGCAGTATTTT

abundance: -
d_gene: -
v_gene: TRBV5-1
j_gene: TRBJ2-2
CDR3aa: CASSLLGSNTGELFF
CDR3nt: TGCGCCAGCAGCTTACTCGGGTCAAACACCGGGGAGCTGTTTTTT

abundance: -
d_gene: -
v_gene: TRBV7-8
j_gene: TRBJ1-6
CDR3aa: CASSLGSPLHF
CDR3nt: TGTGCCAGCAGCTTAGGTTCACCCCTCCACTTT

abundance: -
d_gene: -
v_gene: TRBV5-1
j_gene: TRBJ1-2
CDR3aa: CASSFIPAGFSDYGYTF
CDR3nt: TGCGCCAGCAGCTTCATTCCGGCGGGTTTTAGTGACTATGGCTACACCTTC

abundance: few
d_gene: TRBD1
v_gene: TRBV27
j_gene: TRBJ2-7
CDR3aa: CASSGTGVYEQYF
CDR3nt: TGTGCCAGCAGTGGGACAGGGGTTTACGAGCAGTACTTC

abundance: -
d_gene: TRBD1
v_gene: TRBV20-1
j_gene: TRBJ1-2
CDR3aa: CSARPGGGYTF
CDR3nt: TGCAGTGCTAGGCCAGGGGGCGGCTACACCTTC

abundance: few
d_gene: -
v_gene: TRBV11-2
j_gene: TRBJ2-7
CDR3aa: CASSLDPGRAYEQYF
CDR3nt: TGTGCCAGCAGCTTAGATCCGGGCAGAGCCTACGAGCAGTACTTC

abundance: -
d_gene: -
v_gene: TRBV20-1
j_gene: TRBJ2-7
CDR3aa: CSARDEGTYEQYF
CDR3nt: TGCAGTGCTAGAGATGAGGGAACCTACGAGCAGTACTTC

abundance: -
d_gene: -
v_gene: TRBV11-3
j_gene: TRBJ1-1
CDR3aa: CASTHLAHTEAFF
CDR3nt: TGTGCCAGCACTCACCTGGCTCACACTGAAGCTTTCTTT

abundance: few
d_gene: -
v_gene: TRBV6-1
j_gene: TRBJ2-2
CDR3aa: CASSDPTGELFF
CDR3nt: TGTGCCAGCAGTGACCCCACCGGGGAGCTGTTTTTT

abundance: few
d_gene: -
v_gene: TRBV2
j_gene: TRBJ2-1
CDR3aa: CASSGNSDNEQFF
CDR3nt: TGTGCCAGCAGTGGGAACAGTGACAATGAGCAGTTCTTC

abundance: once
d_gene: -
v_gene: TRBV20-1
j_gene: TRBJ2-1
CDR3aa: CSASTAGLTTYNEQFF
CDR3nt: TGCAGTGCTAGTACCGCGGGACTCACCACCTACAATGAGCAGTTCTTC

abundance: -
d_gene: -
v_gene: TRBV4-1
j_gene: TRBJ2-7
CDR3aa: CASSQERFAYEQYF
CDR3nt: TGCGCCAGCAGCCAAGAGCGGTTTGCCTACGAGCAGTACTTC

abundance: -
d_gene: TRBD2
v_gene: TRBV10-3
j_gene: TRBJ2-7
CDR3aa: CPILWTSGYNEQYF
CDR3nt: TGTCCCATCTTGTGGACTAGCGGGTACAACGAGCAGTACTTC

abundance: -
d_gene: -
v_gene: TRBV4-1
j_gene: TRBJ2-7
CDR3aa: CASSAGGDSTHEQYF
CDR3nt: TGCGCCAGCAGCGCCGGGGGGGACAGCACCCACGAGCAGTACTTC

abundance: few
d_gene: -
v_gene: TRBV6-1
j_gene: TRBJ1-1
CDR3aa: CATHLTGNTEAFF
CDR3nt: TGTGCCACCCATCTAACAGGCAACACTGAAGCTTTCTTT

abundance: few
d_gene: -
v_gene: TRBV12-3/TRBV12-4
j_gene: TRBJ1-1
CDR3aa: CASSPTVGAVGGTEAFF
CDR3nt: TGTGCCAGCAGTCCTACAGTGGGCGCTGTCGGTGGGACTGAAGCTTTCTTT

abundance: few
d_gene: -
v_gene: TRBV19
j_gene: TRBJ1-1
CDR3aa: CASSMRENTEAFF
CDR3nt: TGTGCCAGTAGTATGAGGGAGAACACTGAAGCTTTCTTT

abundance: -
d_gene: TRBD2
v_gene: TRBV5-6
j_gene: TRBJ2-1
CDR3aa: CASSFLTSGRYNEQFF
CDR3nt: TGTGCCAGCAGCTTTCTTACTAGCGGGAGATACAATGAGCAGTTCTTC

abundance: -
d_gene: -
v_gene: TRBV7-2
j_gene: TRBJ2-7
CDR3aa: CASSFYITHEQYF
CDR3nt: TGTGCCAGCAGCTTTTATATAACCCACGAGCAGTACTTC

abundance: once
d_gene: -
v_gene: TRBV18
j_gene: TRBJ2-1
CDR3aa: CASSPDEDSPNEQFF
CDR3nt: TGTGCCAGCTCCCCCGACGAGGACTCCCCCAATGAGCAGTTCTTC

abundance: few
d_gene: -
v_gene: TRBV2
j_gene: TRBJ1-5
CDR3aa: CASRSWERGNQPQHF
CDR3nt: TGTGCCAGCAGGTCATGGGAGCGGGGCAATCAGCCCCAGCATTTT

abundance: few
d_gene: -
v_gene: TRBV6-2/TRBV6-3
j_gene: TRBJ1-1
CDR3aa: CASTLQGLHPEAFF
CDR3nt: TGTGCCAGCACCCTCCAGGGCCTACACCCTGAAGCTTTCTTT

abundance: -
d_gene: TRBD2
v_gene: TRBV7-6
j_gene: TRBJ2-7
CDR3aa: CASSLERGRLIDEQYF
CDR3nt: TGTGCCAGCAGCTTAGAACGCGGGAGGCTGATAGACGAGCAGTACTTC

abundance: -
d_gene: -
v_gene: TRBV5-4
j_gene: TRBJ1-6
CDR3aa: CASSWGPSGRGVSPLHF
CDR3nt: TGTGCCAGCAGCTGGGGGCCCAGCGGGAGAGGAGTTTCACCCCTCCACTTT

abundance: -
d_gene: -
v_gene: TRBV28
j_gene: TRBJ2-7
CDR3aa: CASSSQRSYEQYF
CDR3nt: TGTGCCAGCAGTTCACAGAGATCCTACGAGCAATACTTC

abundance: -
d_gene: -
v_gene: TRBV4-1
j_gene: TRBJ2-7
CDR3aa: CASSQERGPSYEQYF
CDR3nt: TGCGCCAGCAGCCAAGAACGGGGGCCCTCCTACGAGCAGTACTTC

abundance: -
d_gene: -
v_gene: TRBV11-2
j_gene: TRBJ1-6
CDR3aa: CASSLGVGSAPLHF
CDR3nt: TGTGCCAGCAGCTTAGGGGTAGGGTCGGCACCCCTCCACTTT

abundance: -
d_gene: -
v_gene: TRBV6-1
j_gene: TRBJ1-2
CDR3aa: CASSTGRHNYGYTF
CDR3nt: TGTGCCAGCAGCACCGGACGGCACAACTATGGCTACACCTTC

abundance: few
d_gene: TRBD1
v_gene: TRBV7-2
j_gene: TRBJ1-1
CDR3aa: CASSTYRGSEAFF
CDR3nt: TGTGCCAGCAGCACGTACAGGGGATCTGAAGCTTTCTTT